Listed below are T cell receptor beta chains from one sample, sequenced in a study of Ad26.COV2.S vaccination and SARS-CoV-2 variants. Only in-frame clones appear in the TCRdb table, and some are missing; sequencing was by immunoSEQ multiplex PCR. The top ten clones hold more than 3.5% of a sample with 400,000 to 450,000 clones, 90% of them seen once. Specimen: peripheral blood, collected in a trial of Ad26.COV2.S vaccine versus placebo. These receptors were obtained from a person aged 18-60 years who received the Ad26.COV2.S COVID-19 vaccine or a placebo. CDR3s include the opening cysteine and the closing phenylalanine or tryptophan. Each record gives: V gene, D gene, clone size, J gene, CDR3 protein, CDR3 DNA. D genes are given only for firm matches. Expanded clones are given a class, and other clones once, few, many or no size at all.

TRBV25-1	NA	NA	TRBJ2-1	CASSSGSGGYEQFF	TGTGCCAGCAGTTCCGGGAGTGGGGGATATGAGCAGTTCTTC
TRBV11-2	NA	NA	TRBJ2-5	CASSLGLLQETQYF	TGTGCCAGCAGCTTGGGACTTTTACAAGAGACCCAGTACTTC
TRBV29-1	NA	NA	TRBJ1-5	CSVVESNQPQHF	TGCAGCGTTGTCGAAAGCAATCAGCCCCAGCATTTT
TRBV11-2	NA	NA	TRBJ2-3	CASSLDRWGASTDTQYF	TGTGCCAGCAGCTTAGATAGGTGGGGGGCTAGCACAGATACGCAGTATTTT
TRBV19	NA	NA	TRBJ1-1	CASSPVAGGNTEAFF	TGTGCCAGTAGTCCCGTGGCAGGCGGGAACACTGAAGCTTTCTTT
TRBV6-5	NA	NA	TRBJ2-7	CASSYARGVGEQYF	TGTGCCAGCAGTTACGCCAGGGGAGTGGGCGAGCAGTACTTC
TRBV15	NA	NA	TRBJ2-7	CATSRDLIGASSYEQYF	TGTGCCACCAGCAGAGATCTCATCGGGGCGAGTTCCTACGAGCAGTACTTC
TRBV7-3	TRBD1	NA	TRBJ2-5	CASSLRGDRGFSAQYF	TGTGCCAGCAGCTTAAGAGGGGACAGGGGTTTTTCCGCCCAGTACTTC
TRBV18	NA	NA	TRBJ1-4	CASSLTATPGEKLFF	TGTGCCAGCTCACTAACAGCGACGCCGGGTGAAAAACTGTTTTTT
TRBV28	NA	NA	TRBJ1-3	CASSPESWRVGNTIYF	TGTGCCAGCAGTCCTGAGAGTTGGCGGGTTGGAAACACCATATATTTT
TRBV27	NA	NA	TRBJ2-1	CASSFFTPGQSYNEQFF	TGTGCCAGCAGTTTTTTTACACCTGGGCAGTCCTACAATGAGCAGTTCTTC
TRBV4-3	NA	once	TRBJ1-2	CASSPGRINYGYTF	TGCGCCAGCAGCCCTGGACGGATTAACTATGGCTACACCTTC
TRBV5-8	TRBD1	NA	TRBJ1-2	CASSFRTGFSGYTF	TGTGCCAGCAGCTTCCGGACAGGGTTCAGTGGCTACACCTTC
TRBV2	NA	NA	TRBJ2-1	CASSGLSYNEQFF	TGTGCCAGCAGTGGACTGTCATACAATGAGCAGTTCTTC
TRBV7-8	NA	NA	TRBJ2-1	CASSLEDYVYQFF	TGTGCCAGCAGCTTAGAGGACTATGTATATCAGTTCTTC
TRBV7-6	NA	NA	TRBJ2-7	CASSQRAGTYGYEQYF	TGTGCCAGCAGCCAGAGGGCAGGCACTTACGGATACGAGCAGTACTTC
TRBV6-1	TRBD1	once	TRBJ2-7	CASSERAGGAFDEQYF	TGTGCCAGCAGTGAAAGGGCAGGGGGCGCTTTCGACGAGCAGTACTTC
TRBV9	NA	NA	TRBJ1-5	CASSVGTDQPQHF	TGTGCCAGCAGCGTCGGGACTGATCAGCCCCAGCATTTT
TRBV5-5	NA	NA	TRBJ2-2	CASSLAVTRGTGELFF	TGTGCCAGCAGCTTGGCGGTGACCAGGGGCACCGGGGAGCTGTTTTTT
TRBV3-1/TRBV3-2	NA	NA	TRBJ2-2	CASSQDYRQGSTGELFF	TGTGCCAGCAGCCAAGATTACCGCCAGGGTAGTACCGGGGAGCTGTTTTTT
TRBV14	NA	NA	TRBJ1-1	CASSQVRGPEAFF	TGTGCCAGCAGCCAAGTGAGAGGCCCTGAAGCTTTCTTT
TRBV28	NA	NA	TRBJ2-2	CASRPAGQDTGELFF	TGTGCCAGCAGGCCAGCGGGACAAGACACCGGGGAGCTGTTTTTT
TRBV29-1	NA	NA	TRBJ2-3	CSVEKAGADTQYF	TGCAGCGTTGAAAAAGCCGGGGCGGATACGCAGTATTTT
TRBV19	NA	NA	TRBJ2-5	CASREGGQETQYF	TGTGCCAGTAGGGAGGGTGGGCAAGAGACCCAGTACTTC
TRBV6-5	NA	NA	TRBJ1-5	CASRASGNQPQHF	TGTGCCAGCAGGGCCTCTGGGAATCAGCCCCAGCATTTT
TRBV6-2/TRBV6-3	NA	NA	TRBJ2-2	CASSFTGSTGELFF	TGTGCCAGCAGTTTTACAGGGAGCACCGGGGAGCTGTTTTTT
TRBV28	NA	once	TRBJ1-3	CASSFIQGGGNTIYF	TGTGCCAGCAGTTTCATACAGGGTGGTGGAAACACCATATATTTT
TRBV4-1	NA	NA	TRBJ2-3	CASSQDSYTDTQYF	TGCGCCAGCAGCCAAGATTCGTACACAGATACGCAGTATTTT
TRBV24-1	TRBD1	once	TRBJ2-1	CATRNSGTGGNEQFF	TGTGCCACCAGAAACTCCGGGACAGGGGGTAATGAGCAGTTCTTC
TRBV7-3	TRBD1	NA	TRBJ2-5	CASSETGNQETQYF	TGTGCCAGCAGCGAGACAGGGAACCAAGAGACCCAGTACTTC
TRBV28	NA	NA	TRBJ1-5	CASRAPNQPQHF	TGTGCCAGCAGAGCCCCAAATCAGCCCCAGCATTTT
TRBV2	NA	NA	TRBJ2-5	CASSGRGPETQYF	TGTGCCAGCAGTGGGAGGGGGCCTGAGACCCAGTACTTC
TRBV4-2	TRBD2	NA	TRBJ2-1	CASSQDQASGGNEQFF	TGTGCCAGCAGCCAAGATCAGGCTAGCGGCGGCAATGAGCAGTTCTTC
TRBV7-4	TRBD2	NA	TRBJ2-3	CASNLGLAGVTDTQYF	TGTGCCAGCAACTTGGGGCTAGCGGGGGTCACAGATACGCAGTATTTT
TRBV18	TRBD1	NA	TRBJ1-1	CASSRTGTGARRTEAFF	TGTGCCAGCTCTCGAACCGGGACAGGGGCCCGACGCACTGAAGCTTTCTTT
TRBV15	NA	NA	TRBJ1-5	CATSSANQPQHF	TGTGCCACCAGCAGTGCAAATCAGCCCCAGCATTTT
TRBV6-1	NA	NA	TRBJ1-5	CASSEGGEGNQPQHF	TGTGCCAGCAGTGAAGGAGGGGAGGGAAATCAGCCCCAGCATTTT
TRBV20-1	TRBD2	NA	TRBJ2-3	CSASGLAGATDTQYF	TGCAGTGCTAGTGGACTAGCGGGAGCTACAGATACGCAGTATTTT
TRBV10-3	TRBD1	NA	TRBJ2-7	CAVRAGTGAYEQYF	TGTGCCGTCCGCGCCGGGACAGGGGCCTACGAGCAGTACTTC